These 20 T cell receptor beta chains originate from one sample sequenced in a study of T-cell reconstitution after alpha-beta-depleted transplantation in children. Unique molecular identifiers were incorporated when the TCRbeta library was constructed. Using its own MiXCR run on the PCR reads, TCRdb lists one record per CDR3 protein. The sample lists around 370,000 distinct CDR3 sequences, around 15% occurring once. The material was PBMCs, mostly from graft donor cells, obtained 360 days after TCRalphabeta/CD19-depleted stem cell transplant. The receptors stem from a male patient between 2 and 15 years old who had a stem cell transplant for acute lymphoblastic leukemia, so the T cells may come from the graft donor.

This clonotype was counted a few times. The rearrangement joins TRBV20-1 to TRBJ2-3; maybe TRBD1 (5 bases). V was clipped by 3 bases and J by 0 bases, with 13 bases between them. In germline, CDR1 is DFQATT, CDR2 SNEGSKA (reference sequence). The CDR3 has 15 amino acids. The CDR3 DNA reads as TGCAGTGCTAGGGGTGTAGCAGGGAGCACAGATACGCAGTATTTT. This sequence encodes CSARGVAGSTDTQYF.

This clonotype appeared a few times. V is TRBV5-1 and J is TRBJ2-7; 7 nucleotides line up with TRBD1. V was pared by 4 bases and J by 3 bases, with 10 bases of the junction left unmatched. CDR3 length: 15 residues. Germline V gene data show CDR1 as SGHRS and CDR2 as YFSETQ. CDR3 residues: CASSTDRAILYEQYF. The CDR3 DNA reads as TGCGCCAGCAGCACAGACAGGGCTATTCTCTACGAGCAGTACTTC.

The chain has TRBV27 and TRBJ2-3; D possibly corresponds to TRBD2 (6 bases). Germline V gene sequence: CDR1 MNHEY, CDR2 SMNVEV (reference sequence). The germline V and J ends were trimmed by 8 bases and 6 bases, with 24 bases remaining between them. This CDR3 comprises 16 residues. CDR3 loop: CASRGASELGWDTQYF. The DNA of the CDR3 is TGTGCCAGCCGAGGGGCTAGCGAATTGGGATGGGATACGCAGTATTTT.

The V call is TRBV12-3 or TRBV12-4, the J call TRBJ2-2; TRBD2 might be the D (5 bases). V lost 7 bases, J lost 4 bases, and 16 bases lay in between. The CDR3 has 15 residues. This CDR3 reads CASTVALVGTGELFF. In DNA form, the CDR3 reads TGTGCCAGCACGGTGGCACTAGTGGGCACCGGGGAGCTGTTTTTT.

On this clonotype itself: This could be a read error, since a much larger clone is one nucleotide away. As the CDR3 is not closed by the conserved phenylalanine or tryptophan, this likely results from a read error. V usage is TRBV29-1 and J usage is TRBJ2-1; D uncertain. The CDR3 contains 14 residues. The germline V gene has CDR1 SQVTM and CDR2 ANQGSEA. Trimming took off 4 bases at V and 0 bases at J, with 10 bases between the two ends. DNA for the CDR3: TGCAGCGTTGTTGGTAGGAGCTCCTACAATGAGCAGTTCTAC. It encodes CSVVGRSSYNEQFY.

This clonotype was recorded a few times. The chain recombines TRBV25-1 with TRBJ1-1; TRBD1 might be the D (5 bases). Germline V gene data show CDR1 as MGHDK and CDR2 as SYGVNS. This CDR3 region has 14 residues. The V gene lost 2 bases and the J gene lost 3 bases, with 10 bases spanning the gap. CDR3 bases: TGTGCCAGCAGTGAAACAGGAGAGTACACTGAAGCTTTCTTT. This codes for CASSETGEYTEAFF.

The V and J genes are TRBV12-3 or TRBV12-4 and TRBJ2-7, with D perhaps being TRBD1 or TRBD2 (7 bases each). There are 15 residues in the CDR3. Trimming shortened V by 3 bases and J by 2 bases, and 14 bases separated the two germline ends. The CDR3 sequence is CASSLGGGQPYEQYF. The CDR3 coding sequence is TGTGCCAGCAGTTTGGGGGGGGGACAGCCCTACGAGCAGTACTTC.

J is TRBJ1-2 and V is TRBV7-9; TRBD1 agrees at 7 bases. Germline CDR1 reads SEHNR; CDR2 reads FQNEAQ (reference sequence). The CDR3 spans 14 residues. V dropped 4 bases and J dropped 0; count of bases not matched to a gene: 2. CDR3 nucleotides: TGTGCCAGCAGCTACAGGGGAACTAACTATGGCTACACCTTC. Its protein product is CASSYRGTNYGYTF.

The chain carries TRBV20-1 and TRBJ2-3; D remains ambiguous. This CDR3 has 15 residues. The germline V gene has CDR1 DFQATT and CDR2 SNEGSKA (reference sequence). Trimming removed 4 bases at V and 2 bases at J, with 16 bases between. This chain's CDR3 is CSATQFRLYTDTQYF. CDR3 sequence (DNA): TGCAGTGCTACCCAATTTAGGTTATACACAGATACGCAGTATTTT.

This clonotype was seen at least ten times. The CDR3 DNA reads TGTGCCAGCAGTTTTGGGACAGGTCTCCTGCAGTACTTC. Translating gives CASSFGTGLLQYF. The chain joins TRBV28 to TRBJ2-7; 8 bases fit TRBD1. The germline V gene has CDR1 MDHEN and CDR2 SYDVKM. V was pared by 3 bases and J by 9 bases, with 7 bases of the junction left unmatched. The CDR3 is 13 residues long.

The V call is TRBV12-3 or TRBV12-4, the J call TRBJ2-7; D uncertain. The CDR3 contains 14 residues. Trimming took 4 bases from V and 0 from J, leaving 10 bases between them. As DNA, the CDR3 is TGTGCCAGCAGTTGGGCGGCGAACTCCTACGAGCAGTACTTC. Its translation: CASSWAANSYEQYF.

This clonotype was seen a few times. This chain uses TRBV7-2 with TRBJ2-7, with TRBD1 matching over 10 bases. This CDR3 spans 16 amino acids. Germline CDR1 SGHTA, CDR2 FQGNSA. V gave up 2 bases and J gave up 7 bases; unmatched junction bases: 11. The CDR3 sequence: CASSLSPGQGVREQYF. CDR3 DNA sequence: TGTGCCAGCAGCTTATCCCCCGGACAGGGGGTTAGGGAGCAGTACTTC.

V gene TRBV20-1 combines with J gene TRBJ2-1; the D is unclear. Trimming stripped 3 bases from V and 0 bases from J, with 12 bases between. There are 15 residues in the CDR3. The germline CDR1 and CDR2 sequences are DFQATT and SNEGSKA (reference sequence). The CDR3 reads CSASVAGSSYNEQFF. CDR3 in DNA: TGCAGTGCTAGCGTCGCAGGTAGCTCCTACAATGAGCAGTTCTTC.

The chain is built from TRBV2 and TRBJ2-1, with D unresolved. Looked up from germline, CDR1 is SNHLY and CDR2 is FYNNEI. Trimming pared 4 bases from V and 6 bases from J, leaving 7 bases between. The CDR3 covers 12 residues. The CDR3 spells CASSGSPNEQFF. CDR3 bases: TGTGCCAGCAGTGGGAGTCCCAATGAGCAGTTCTTC.

The chain links TRBV9 to TRBJ1-1; no firm D call. V was trimmed by 3 bases and J by 1 base, leaving 16 bases between them. Germline CDR1 reads SGDLS; CDR2 reads YYNGEE. The length of the CDR3 is 16 residues. CDR3 nucleotides: TGTGCCAGCAGCGCTGATCAAGGACCGCAGAACACTGAAGCTTTCTTT. This gives the protein CASSADQGPQNTEAFF.

This clonotype was counted ten times or more. The V and J genes are TRBV4-1 and TRBJ2-7; 9 bases line up with TRBD1. Germline V gene lookup returns CDR1 MGHRA and CDR2 YSYEKL. With 7 bases clipped from V and 5 bases from J, the junction kept 12 bases outside the gene matches. The length of the CDR3 is 15 residues. Written as DNA, the CDR3 is TGCGCCAGCAAACACGTCGGACAGGGGTCCAACGAGCAGTACTTC. Amino acid sequence: CASKHVGQGSNEQYF.

There are many counts of this clonotype. This sequence joins TRBV3-1 and TRBJ2-1; 7 bases match TRBD2. CDR1 is LGHDT and CDR2 is YNNKEL in the germline V gene (reference sequence). The CDR3 is 14 residues long. Trimming removed 4 bases from V and 3 bases from J; junction bases left unmatched: 3. DNA for the CDR3: TGTGCCAGCAGCCCCCGGGACTACTACAATGAGCAGTTCTTC. This encodes CASSPRDYYNEQFF.

V is TRBV25-1 and J is TRBJ2-3, with D possibly matching TRBD2 (5 bases). There are 15 residues in the CDR3. The germline V gene encodes CDR1 MGHDK and CDR2 SYGVNS. Trimming took off 7 bases at V and 5 bases at J, with 19 bases between the two ends. In nucleotides, the CDR3 is TGTGCCAGCAATCGAGACGCGGGTCCAAGAGATACGCAGTATTTT. It yields the protein CASNRDAGPRDTQYF.

This clonotype was counted only a few times. CDR3 sequence: CASSSQREFPRVQNEQFF. The CDR3 DNA sequence: TGTGCCAGCAGTTCCCAGCGGGAGTTCCCTCGGGTGCAAAATGAGCAGTTCTTC. The chain uses TRBV12-3 or TRBV12-4 and TRBJ2-1; 8 bases line up with TRBD2. The CDR3 consists of 18 residues. V shed 4 bases and J 7 bases; nucleotides not matched to a gene: 18.

This clonotype occurred many times. The chain joins TRBV5-1 to TRBJ2-1; D uncertain. The length of the CDR3 is 13 residues. Germline V gene lookup returns CDR1 SGHRS and CDR2 YFSETQ. Trimming stripped 2 bases from V and 6 bases from J, with 9 bases between. The CDR3: CASSFGDFNEQFF. CDR3 nucleotides: TGCGCCAGCAGCTTCGGTGATTTCAATGAGCAGTTCTTC.